These 6 T cell receptor beta chains were sequenced from one sample in a study of cytomegalovirus exposure and HLA in healthy donors. Clones were sequenced by immunoSEQ multiplex PCR, and TCRdb holds only the in-frame ones, with some missing. The sample lists more than 250,000 clones, roughly 85% occurring once. The sample was PBMCs. These receptors came from a woman aged 18-29 years in good health and CMV-seronegative.

The chain combines TRBV5-4 with TRBJ1-2; 10 bases agree with TRBD1. This CDR3 contains 18 residues. Unmatched junction bases numbered 10, after V lost 1 base and J lost 1 base. Germline lookup yields CDR1 SGHNT and CDR2 YYREEE (reference sequence). CDR3 loop: CASSLPPGQGSYNYGYTF. The CDR3 DNA reads as TGTGCCAGCAGCTTGCCACCGGGACAGGGGAGTTATAACTATGGCTACACCTTC.

The chain is built from TRBV5-4 and TRBJ2-3, with a possible D match to TRBD2 (7 bases). In germline, CDR1 is SGHNT, CDR2 YYREEE (reference sequence). The CDR3 covers 15 residues. The ends were cut back, 4 bases at V and 1 base at J, with 13 bases in the middle. CDR3 sequence (DNA): TGTGCCAGCAGCCCGAGGGGGGGCGGCACAGATACGCAGTATTTT. This translates into CASSPRGGGTDTQYF.

A single count supports this clone. The rearrangement links TRBV6-5 to TRBJ2-5, with 7 bases lining up with TRBD1. The V segment lost 6 bases and the J segment 2 bases; nucleotides outside the gene matches: 9. CDR3 length: 15 amino acids. In germline, CDR1 is MNHEY, CDR2 SVGAGI. DNA of the CDR3: TGTGCCAGCAGGCCCAAGGGGGCGGAACAAGAGACCCAGTACTTC. Translating gives CASRPKGAEQETQYF.

This clone was observed a few times. The rearrangement links TRBV2 to TRBJ1-4; no definite D call. The germline V gene has CDR1 SNHLY and CDR2 FYNNEI. V was cut by 3 bases and J by 7 bases, with 15 bases left in between. This CDR3 region has 15 residues. The CDR3 sequence: CASSDEAYGGEKLFF. The CDR3 nucleotides read TGTGCCAGCAGTGACGAAGCGTATGGTGGTGAAAAACTGTTTTTT.

The chain combines TRBV6-1 with TRBJ1-5; a possible D gene is TRBD1 (5 bases). V was shortened by 5 bases and J by 7 bases, with 12 bases between the two germline ends. CDR1 MNHNS and CDR2 SASEGT come from the germline V gene. CDR3 length: 13 residues. The CDR3 spells CASSQGWSQPQHF. The CDR3 DNA is TGTGCCAGCAGTCAGGGTTGGAGCCAGCCCCAGCATTTT.

With respect to this clone: The same CDR3 arises from other DNA sequences in this sample as well. The chain links TRBV7-8 to TRBJ2-5, with D perhaps matching TRBD1 (6 bases). Trimming shortened V by 4 bases and J by 2 bases, and 8 bases separated the two germline ends. Germline V gene sequence: CDR1 SGHVS, CDR2 FQNEAQ. The CDR3 contains 13 residues. CDR3 amino acids: CASSSGQQETQYF. The CDR3 DNA is TGTGCCAGCAGCTCCGGACAGCAAGAGACCCAGTACTTC.